This T cell receptor beta chain was found in a study of control samples from healthy donors and cancer patients. The method was immunoSEQ multiplex PCR; TCRdb's version includes in-frame clones alone and lacks a portion of them. The data hold 150,000 to 170,000 clones, with about 94% observed a single time. This CDR3 region has 15 residues. CDR1 and CDR2 (germline): MNHEY, SVGAGI. J was trimmed by 3 bases and V by 6 bases; bases with no gene match: 10. Material: blood. The chain links TRBV6-5 to TRBJ1-1; 7 bases are a match to TRBD1. The sequence was obtained from a man aged 40-55 years in good health. CDR3 sequence: CASRPTRDRDTEAFF. The CDR3, as DNA: TGTGCCAGCAGGCCTACCCGGGACAGAGACACTGAAGCTTTCTTT.